The 30 T cell receptor beta chains reported below all come from one sample, sequenced in a study of Graves' ophthalmopathy and Graves' hyperthyroidism. Researchers took RNA transcripts and amplified TCR beta CDR3 regions from them. Second-round multiplex PCR came after a first-round RT-PCR that employed HTBI primers. Via MiXCR, TCRdb re-called the multiplex PCR reads, giving one row per CDR3 protein. This sample yields about 39,000 distinct CDR3 sequences, of which 50% are seen a single time; approximately 27% belongs to the top ten. Material for sequencing was peripheral blood. All receptors come from an adult woman with stable Graves' hyperthyroidism.

This clonotype was counted only a few times. V is TRBV28 and J is TRBJ2-3; TRBD2 matches at 9 bases. CDR1 MDHEN and CDR2 SYDVKM come from the germline V gene. This CDR3 has 18 residues. With V trimmed by 10 bases and J by 2 bases, 19 bases remained unmatched. Written as DNA, the CDR3 is TGTGCCACCACCGGCGGGAGGGCTAGGAAGACACACACAGATACGCAGTATTTT. Its protein is CATTGGRARKTHTDTQYF.

V is TRBV24-1 and J is TRBJ1-4, with TRBD1 identical over 12 bases. Germline V gene sequence: CDR1 KGHDR, CDR2 SFDVKD. The trim removed 4 bases at V and 8 bases at J, leaving 4 bases unmatched. CDR3 length equals 15 residues. The chain's CDR3 is CATSDRGTGGEKLFF. The CDR3 region has the DNA TGTGCCACCAGTGACCGCGGGACAGGGGGCGAAAAACTGTTTTTT.

Ten or more counts support this clonotype. A single base separates this from a much larger clone, so it may be a read error. The chain has TRBV5-1 and TRBJ2-7; the D is unclear. Germline V CDR1 and CDR2: SGHRS, YFSETQ. The CDR3 is 15 residues long. CDR3 region: CASSLDRGAFYERYF. For the CDR3, the DNA is TGCGCCAGCAGCTTGGATCGCGGAGCCTTCTACGAGCGGTACTTC.

The sample holds many counts of this clonotype. The rearrangement links TRBV27 to TRBJ1-1, with D unresolved. Germline V gene lookup returns CDR1 MNHEY and CDR2 SMNVEV (reference sequence). Trimming cost V 0 bases and J 11 bases, with 16 bases left between them. The CDR3 extends over 14 amino acids. CDR3 coding DNA: TGTGCCAGCAGTTTATCCAGGCCCGGGCCGAGGGCTTTCTTT. Translating it yields CASSLSRPGPRAFF.

Comments on this clonotype: A read error may produce the germline difference seen at one junction end. This sequence joins TRBV5-1 and TRBJ2-7, with a possible D match to TRBD2 (5 bases). The CDR3 is 12 amino acids. CDR1 is SGHRS, CDR2 YFSETQ, per germline. Written as DNA, the CDR3 is TGCGCCAGCAGCGTGGTGGCCGGGGAGCGGTACTTC. Translation gives CASSVVAGERYF.

Many counts were recorded for this clonotype. The chain employs TRBV20-1 and TRBJ1-2; 11 nucleotides agree with TRBD1. Per the germline V gene, CDR1 is DFQATT and CDR2 is SNEGSKA (reference sequence). CDR3 length: 12 amino acids. The J segment lost 5 bases and the V segment lost 5 bases, leaving 1 base of the junction unmatched. For the CDR3, the DNA is TGCAGTGCTGGGGACAGGGGGTATGGCTACACCTTC. Translating gives CSAGDRGYGYTF.

The CDR3 nucleotides read TGCAGCGTACGCCAGGGGACAGGGGTGACTCAGCCCCAGCATTTT. It encodes CSVRQGTGVTQPQHF. This chain joins TRBV29-1 and TRBJ1-5; 10 bases are shared with TRBD1. CDR1 is SQVTM and CDR2 is ANQGSEA in the germline V gene. The CDR3 runs to 15 residues. Trimming took 6 bases from V and 6 from J; bases not matched to a gene: 11.

This clonotype has at least ten counts. The chain recombines TRBV12-3 or TRBV12-4 with TRBJ2-7, with 9 bases lining up with TRBD2. This CDR3 comprises 16 residues. J gave up 4 bases and V 3 bases, and 10 bases lay outside the gene matches. The chain's CDR3 is CASSLTQASGKYEQYF. CDR3 DNA sequence: TGTGCCAGCAGTTTGACCCAAGCTAGCGGGAAGTACGAGCAGTACTTC.

This clonotype was observed many times. The genes are TRBV30 and TRBJ1-2; D unresolved. This CDR3 comprises 15 residues. The ends were cut back, 3 bases at V and 0 bases at J, with 14 bases in the middle. Germline V gene sequence: CDR1 GTSNPN, CDR2 SVGIG (reference sequence). This chain's CDR3 is CAWRLSLVSNYGYTF. CDR3 bases: TGTGCCTGGAGGCTCTCTCTAGTATCTAACTATGGCTACACCTTC.

This clonotype was counted at least ten times. This chain uses TRBV4-1 with TRBJ1-5; D perhaps matches TRBD1 (6 bases). Germline CDR1 and CDR2: MGHRA and YSYEKL. The CDR3 is made up of 14 amino acids. Trimming removed 0 bases from V and 7 bases from J, with 10 bases in between. The CDR3 sequence: CASSQDRGRQPQHF. DNA for the CDR3: TGCGCCAGCAGCCAAGACAGGGGCAGGCAGCCCCAGCATTTT.

This clonotype was observed many times. This sequence joins TRBV20-1 and TRBJ2-7; TRBD2 matches 11 bases. The CDR3 covers 15 residues. CDR1 and CDR2 (germline): DFQATT, SNEGSKA (reference sequence). The V gene end was trimmed by 0 bases and the J gene end by 4 bases; junction bases not matched to a gene: 5. The CDR3: CSARDLLAGGYEQYF. CDR3 in DNA: TGCAGTGCTAGAGATCTGCTAGCGGGAGGATACGAGCAGTACTTC.

This clonotype has a single count. The V call is TRBV19, the J call TRBJ1-1; 10 positions agree with TRBD1. CDR1 is LNHDA, CDR2 SQIVND, per germline (reference sequence). The CDR3 is made up of 16 amino acids. V shed 7 bases and J 3 bases; nucleotides not matched to a gene: 11. CDR3: CASTPRGTGDYTEAFF. The CDR3 nucleotides are TGTGCCAGTACCCCACGCGGGACAGGGGATTACACTGAAGCTTTCTTT.

The chain carries TRBV20-1 and TRBJ2-5; 16 nucleotides line up with TRBD2. Trimming took 5 bases from V and 9 from J; bases not matched to a gene: 6. CDR3 length: 14 amino acids. Germline V gives CDR1 DFQATT, CDR2 SNEGSKA (reference sequence). The CDR3 sequence: CSASGLAGGRSQYF. CDR3 in DNA: TGCAGTGCTTCGGGACTAGCGGGAGGGAGATCCCAGTACTTC.

Of note for this clonotype: A single base separates this from a much larger clone, so it may be a read error. This chain uses TRBV7-1 with TRBJ2-3, with 9 bases that match TRBD2. TRBV7-1 is sorted into the ORF group, with uncertain function. The CDR3 contains 14 residues. The CDR3 coding sequence is TGCGTCAGCAGCCAGCTAGCGGGATCAGATACGCAGTATTTT. It is translated as CVSSQLAGSDTQYF.

The chain employs TRBV20-1 and TRBJ2-7, with D possibly called TRBD1 or TRBD2 (5 bases each). Germline CDR1 is DFQATT and CDR2 is SNEGSKA (reference sequence). The germline V and J ends were trimmed by 6 bases and 7 bases, with 13 bases remaining between them. The CDR3 contains 11 residues. For the CDR3, the DNA is TGCAGTGCGTCTAGGGGCGGGGAGCAGTACTTC. It encodes CSASRGGEQYF.

Of note for this clonotype: One junction end disagrees with the germline gene, perhaps due to a read error. V is TRBV10-3 and J is TRBJ1-1; no definite D call. The CDR3 is 16 amino acids. Germline V CDR1 and CDR2: ENHRY, SYGVKD. The CDR3 region is CAISEPMRPKYPEASF. The DNA of the CDR3 is TGTGCCATCAGTGAACCCATGCGGCCGAAGTATCCTGAAGCTTCCTTT.

This clonotype occurred many times. The rearrangement uses TRBV19 and TRBJ2-7; D gene uncertain. Trimming left V 4 bases short and J 2 bases short, with 12 bases between. There are 14 residues in the CDR3. CDR1 is LNHDA and CDR2 is SQIVND in the germline V gene (reference sequence). The CDR3 loop reads CASSTGYHTYEQYF. In DNA form, the CDR3 reads TGTGCCAGTAGTACGGGCTACCATACCTACGAGCAGTACTTC.

This clonotype was counted many times. The chain joins TRBV4-2 to TRBJ2-7; D possibly corresponds to TRBD2 (6 bases). CDR3 length equals 16 residues. Germline lookup yields CDR1 LGHNA and CDR2 YNFKEQ. Deletions cut 0 bases from V and 5 bases from J, with 17 bases between. In nucleotides, the CDR3 is TGTGCCAGCAGCCAAGAGACGGCGGGGAGGTTTAACGAGCAGTACTTC. Translating gives CASSQETAGRFNEQYF.

This clonotype appeared a single time. The CDR3 DNA sequence: TGCGCCAGCAGCCAAGGGGGTAGGCAGGAAGCTTTCTTT. Protein: CASSQGGRQEAFF. V is TRBV4-1 and J is TRBJ1-1, with unresolved D. This CDR3 region has 13 residues. Germline CDR1 and CDR2: MGHRA and YSYEKL. The V end lost 1 base, the J end lost 8 bases, and 11 bases lay between the germline ends.

This chain joins TRBV7-3 and TRBJ2-7, with TRBD2 as a possible D gene (6 bases). The V gene's germline CDR1 is SGHTA and CDR2 FQGTGA. The V and J ends lost 3 bases and 2 bases respectively, with 11 bases between them. CDR3 length: 14 residues. The DNA for the CDR3 is TGTGCCAGCAGCTTTCGGGGAGGACCCTACGAGCAGTACTTC. Protein sequence: CASSFRGGPYEQYF.

The gene calls are TRBV7-2 and TRBJ2-7; TRBD2 agrees at 14 bases. The ends lost 1 base at V and 5 bases at J; junction bases unmatched: 1. The CDR3 is 15 amino acids. Germline V CDR1 and CDR2: SGHTA, FQGNSA. CDR3: CASSLGLAGGNEQYF. In DNA form, the CDR3 reads TGTGCCAGCAGCTTAGGACTAGCGGGAGGGAACGAGCAGTACTTC.

The sample holds one count of this clonotype. Sequence at one end of the junction differs from germline and may be a read error. The chain links TRBV15 to TRBJ1-2, with D maybe TRBD1 (5 bases). Germline lookup yields CDR1 LNHNV and CDR2 YYDKDF (reference sequence). The CDR3 totals 17 residues. CDR3 protein: CATGRDYGADLNYGYAF. CDR3 DNA: TGTGCCACCGGCAGAGATTATGGGGCAGACCTTAACTATGGCTACGCCTTC.

This clonotype was picked up a small number of times. J is TRBJ2-2 and V is TRBV29-1, with D unresolved. Germline lookup yields CDR1 SQVTM and CDR2 ANQGSEA. This CDR3 comprises 14 residues. The CDR3: CTRARGSNTGELFF. CDR3 DNA: TGCACCCGGGCCCGTGGTAGCAACACCGGGGAGCTGTTTTTT.

This clonotype was counted many times. The CDR3, as DNA: TGTGCCAGCAGCCCCACGGGGAGCTCTGGAAACACCATATATTTT. This sequence encodes CASSPTGSSGNTIYF. The rearrangement uses TRBV2 and TRBJ1-3; D remains ambiguous. The CDR3 runs 15 residues. The V gene lost 6 bases and the J gene lost 0 bases, with 12 bases spanning the gap. Per the germline V gene, CDR1 is SNHLY and CDR2 is FYNNEI.

The table lists this clonotype with many counts. The CDR3 loop reads CASSTWASPNTEAFF. CDR3 sequence (DNA): TGTGCCAGCAGCACCTGGGCCAGCCCCAACACTGAAGCTTTCTTT. The chain carries TRBV5-6 and TRBJ1-1; D unclear. The V end lost 4 bases, the J end lost 2 bases, and 15 bases lay between the germline ends. Germline-derived CDR1 and CDR2 are SGHDT and YYEEEE. CDR3 length: 15 amino acids.

The rearrangement uses TRBV15 and TRBJ1-2; 8 positions agree with TRBD1. The CDR3 consists of 16 residues. The germline gives CDR1 LNHNV, CDR2 YYDKDF (reference sequence). The trim removed 3 bases at V and 5 bases at J, leaving 11 bases unmatched. The CDR3 loop is CATSSAEDRAPYGYTF. The CDR3 coding sequence is TGTGCCACCAGCAGTGCGGAGGACAGGGCTCCGTATGGCTACACCTTC.

The sample holds a few counts of this clonotype. The chain carries TRBV10-3 and TRBJ1-2; 8 bases map to TRBD1. Germline assignment: CDR1 ENHRY and CDR2 SYGVKD. The V segment lost 9 bases and the J segment 6 bases; nucleotides outside the gene matches: 6. There are 12 residues in the CDR3. The CDR3 DNA sequence: TGTGCCATGATGGACAGGGTTAATGGCTACACCTTC. Protein: CAMMDRVNGYTF.

J is TRBJ2-5 and V is TRBV5-1; D remains ambiguous. The CDR3 has 13 residues. Trimming took 3 bases from V and 3 from J, leaving 9 bases between them. The V gene's germline CDR1 is SGHRS and CDR2 YFSETQ. This CDR3 is CASSSYSEETQYF. The CDR3 nucleotides read TGCGCCAGCAGCTCATACAGTGAAGAGACCCAGTACTTC.

Of note for this clonotype: One end of the junction varies from germline; a read error may be responsible. The chain uses TRBV12-3 or TRBV12-4 and TRBJ1-1; D is perhaps TRBD1 (6 bases). This CDR3 spans 17 amino acids. The CDR3 DNA reads TGTGCCAGCAGCGACTCCAGGACAGAGGGCTTAGGCACTGAGGCTTTCTTT. This gives the protein CASSDSRTEGLGTEAFF.

The rearrangement uses TRBV29-1 and TRBJ1-2; the match to TRBD1 covers 10 bases. The CDR3 is made up of 14 amino acids. The germline V gene has CDR1 SQVTM and CDR2 ANQGSEA. J gave up 2 bases and V 4 bases, and 4 bases lay outside the gene matches. CDR3 bases: TGCAGCGTTGCCGCGGGACAGGGGAACTATGGCTACACCTTC. Its translation: CSVAAGQGNYGYTF.